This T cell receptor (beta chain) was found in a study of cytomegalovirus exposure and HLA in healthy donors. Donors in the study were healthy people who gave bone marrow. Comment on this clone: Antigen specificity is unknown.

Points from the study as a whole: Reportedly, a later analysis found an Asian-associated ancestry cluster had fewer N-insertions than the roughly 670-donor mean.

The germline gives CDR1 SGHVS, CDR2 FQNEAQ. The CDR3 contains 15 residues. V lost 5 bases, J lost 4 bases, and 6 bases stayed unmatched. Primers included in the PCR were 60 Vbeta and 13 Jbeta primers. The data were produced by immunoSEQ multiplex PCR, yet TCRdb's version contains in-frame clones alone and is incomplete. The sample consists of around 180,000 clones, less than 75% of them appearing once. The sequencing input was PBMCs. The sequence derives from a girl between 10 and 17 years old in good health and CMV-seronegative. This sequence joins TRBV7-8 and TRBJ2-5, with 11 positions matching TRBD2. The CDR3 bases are TGTGCCAGCAGCACCTTGACTAGCGGGGTAGAGACCCAGTACTTC. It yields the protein CASSTLTSGVETQYF. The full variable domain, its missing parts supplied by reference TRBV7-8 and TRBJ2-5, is GAGVSQSPRYKVAKRGQDVALRCDPISGHVSLFWYQQALGQGPEFLTYFQNEAQLDKSGLPSDRFFAERPEGSVSTLKIQRTQQEDSAVYLCASSTLTSGVETQYFGPGTRLLVL.